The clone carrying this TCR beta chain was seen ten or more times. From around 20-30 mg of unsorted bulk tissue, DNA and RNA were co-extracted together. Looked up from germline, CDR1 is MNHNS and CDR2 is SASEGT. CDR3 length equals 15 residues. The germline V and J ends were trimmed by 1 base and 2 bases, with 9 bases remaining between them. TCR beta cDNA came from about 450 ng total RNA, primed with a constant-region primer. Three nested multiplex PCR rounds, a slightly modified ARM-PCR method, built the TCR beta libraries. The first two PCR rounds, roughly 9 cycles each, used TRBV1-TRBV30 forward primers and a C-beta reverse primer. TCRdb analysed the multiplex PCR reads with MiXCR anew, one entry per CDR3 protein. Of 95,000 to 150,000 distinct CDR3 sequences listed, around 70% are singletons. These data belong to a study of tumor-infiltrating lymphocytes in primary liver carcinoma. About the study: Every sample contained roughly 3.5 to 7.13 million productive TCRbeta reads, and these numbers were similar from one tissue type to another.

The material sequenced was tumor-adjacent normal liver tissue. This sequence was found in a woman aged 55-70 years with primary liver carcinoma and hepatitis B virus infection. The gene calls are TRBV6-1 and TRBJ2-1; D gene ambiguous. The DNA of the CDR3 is TGTGCCAGCAGTGAAGAGAGGTGGACCTACAATGAGCAGTTCTTC. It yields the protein CASSEERWTYNEQFF.